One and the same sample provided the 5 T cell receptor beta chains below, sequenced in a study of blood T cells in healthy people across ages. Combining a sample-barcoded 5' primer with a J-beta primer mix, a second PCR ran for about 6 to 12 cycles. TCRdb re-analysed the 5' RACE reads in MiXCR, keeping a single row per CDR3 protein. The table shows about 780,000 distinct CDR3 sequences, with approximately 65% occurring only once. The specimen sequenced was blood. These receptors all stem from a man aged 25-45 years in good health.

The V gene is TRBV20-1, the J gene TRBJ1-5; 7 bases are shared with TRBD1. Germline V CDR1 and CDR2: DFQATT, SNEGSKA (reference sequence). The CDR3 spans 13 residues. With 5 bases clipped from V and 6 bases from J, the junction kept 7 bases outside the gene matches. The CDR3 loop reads CSAEQGIGQPQHF. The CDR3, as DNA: TGCAGTGCTGAACAGGGGATCGGTCAGCCCCAGCATTTT.

The CDR3 sequence: CSVDQGPNTEAFF. As DNA, the CDR3 is TGCAGCGTTGACCAGGGCCCGAACACTGAAGCTTTCTTT. V and J are TRBV29-1 and TRBJ1-1, with D possibly TRBD1 on 5 matching bases. The CDR3 length is 13 residues. Germline values: CDR1 SQVTM, CDR2 ANQGSEA. V lost 3 bases and J lost 1, with 9 bases in between.

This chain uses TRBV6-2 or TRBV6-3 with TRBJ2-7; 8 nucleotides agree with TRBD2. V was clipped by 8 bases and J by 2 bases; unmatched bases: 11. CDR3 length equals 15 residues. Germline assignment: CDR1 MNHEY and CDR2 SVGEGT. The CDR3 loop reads CASESLAENPYEQYF. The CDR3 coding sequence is TGTGCCAGCGAATCACTAGCGGAAAACCCCTACGAGCAGTACTTC.

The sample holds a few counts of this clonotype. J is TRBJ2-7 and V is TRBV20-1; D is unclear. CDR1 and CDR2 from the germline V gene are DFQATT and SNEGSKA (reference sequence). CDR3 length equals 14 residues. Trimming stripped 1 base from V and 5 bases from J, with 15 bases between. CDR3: CSARGAEGRHEQYF. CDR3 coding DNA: TGCAGTGCTAGAGGGGCGGAAGGGCGCCACGAGCAGTACTTC.

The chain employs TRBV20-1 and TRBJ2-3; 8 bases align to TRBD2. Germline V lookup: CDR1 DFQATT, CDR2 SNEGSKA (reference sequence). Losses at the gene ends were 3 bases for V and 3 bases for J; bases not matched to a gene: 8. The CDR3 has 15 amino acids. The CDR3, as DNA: TGCAGTGCTAGTAGAGATGGCGGGAGGACAGATACGCAGTATTTT. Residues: CSASRDGGRTDTQYF.